The clone carrying this T cell receptor beta chain was seen only once. Here immunoSEQ multiplex PCR was the method, and the copy in TCRdb shows in-frame clones only, minus some. The sample lists fewer than 25,000 clones, about nine tenths occurring once. The sample belongs to a study of T cells in localized non-small cell lung cancer. CDR3 size: 16 residues. The germline V gene encodes CDR1 MDHEN and CDR2 SYDVKM. After removal of 2 bases from V and 8 bases from J, the junction contained 12 bases not matched to a gene. J is TRBJ1-2 and V is TRBV28, with TRBD1 identical over 9 bases. Source: peripheral blood, taken before any cancer treatment. The TCR originated in a woman aged 35-75 years with stage I lung adenocarcinoma. CDR3 sequence: CASSLKVGQGKIGYTF. The CDR3 nucleotides read TGTGCCAGCAGTTTAAAGGTCGGACAGGGGAAGATCGGCTACACCTTC.